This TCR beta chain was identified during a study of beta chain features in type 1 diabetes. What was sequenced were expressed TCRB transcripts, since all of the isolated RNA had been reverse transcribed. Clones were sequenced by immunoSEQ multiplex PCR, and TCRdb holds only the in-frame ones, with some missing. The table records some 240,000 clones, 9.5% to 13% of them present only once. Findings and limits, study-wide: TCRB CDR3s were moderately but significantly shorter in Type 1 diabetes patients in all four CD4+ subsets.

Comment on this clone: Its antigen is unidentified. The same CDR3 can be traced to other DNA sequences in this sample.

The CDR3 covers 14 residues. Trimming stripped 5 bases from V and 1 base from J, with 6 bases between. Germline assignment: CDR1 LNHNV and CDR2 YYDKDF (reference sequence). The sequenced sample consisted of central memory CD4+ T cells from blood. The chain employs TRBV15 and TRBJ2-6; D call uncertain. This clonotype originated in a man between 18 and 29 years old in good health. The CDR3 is CATSSPSGANVLTF. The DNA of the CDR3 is TGTGCCACCAGCTCGCCATCTGGGGCCAACGTCCTGACTTTC.